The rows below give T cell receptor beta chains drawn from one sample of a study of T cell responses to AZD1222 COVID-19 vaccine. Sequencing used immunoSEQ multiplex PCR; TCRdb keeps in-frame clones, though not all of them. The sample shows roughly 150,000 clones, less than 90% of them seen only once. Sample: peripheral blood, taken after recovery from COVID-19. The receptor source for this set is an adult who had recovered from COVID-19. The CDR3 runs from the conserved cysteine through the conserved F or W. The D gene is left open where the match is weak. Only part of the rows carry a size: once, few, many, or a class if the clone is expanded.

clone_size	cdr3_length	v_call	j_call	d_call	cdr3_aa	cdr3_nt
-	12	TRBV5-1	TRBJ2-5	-	CASFNRQETQYF	TGCGCCAGCTTCAACAGGCAAGAGACCCAGTACTTC
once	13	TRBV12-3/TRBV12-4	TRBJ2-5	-	CASSFQPGETQYF	TGTGCCAGCAGTTTTCAGCCGGGGGAGACCCAGTACTTC
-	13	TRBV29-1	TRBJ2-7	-	CSARDSKSYEQYF	TGCAGCGCCCGGGATAGCAAATCATACGAGCAGTACTTC
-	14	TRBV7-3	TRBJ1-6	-	CASSSEVDNSPLHF	TGTGCCAGCAGCTCAGAGGTTGATAATTCACCCCTCCACTTT
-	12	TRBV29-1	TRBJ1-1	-	CSVGRQVTEAFF	TGCAGCGTTGGACGACAGGTTACTGAAGCTTTCTTT
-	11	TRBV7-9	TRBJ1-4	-	CASSLNGGLFF	TGTGCCAGCAGCTTAAACGGAGGTCTGTTTTTT
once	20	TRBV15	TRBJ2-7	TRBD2	CATSREIGLAGALRGYEQYF	TGTGCCACCAGCAGGGAGATCGGGTTAGCGGGAGCATTAAGGGGCTACGAGCAGTACTTC
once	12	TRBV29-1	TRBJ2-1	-	CSVERGPNEQFF	TGCAGCGTTGAAAGAGGGCCGAATGAGCAGTTCTTC
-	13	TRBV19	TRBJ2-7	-	CASSPGIVGEQYF	TGTGCCAGTAGTCCCGGGATCGTGGGGGAGCAGTACTTC
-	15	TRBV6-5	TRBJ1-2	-	CASTKSPPTNYGYTF	TGTGCCAGCACCAAGTCCCCACCGACTAACTATGGCTACACCTTC
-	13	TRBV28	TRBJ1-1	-	CASSDVDGTEAFF	TGTGCCAGCAGCGATGTAGATGGGACAGAAGCTTTCTTT
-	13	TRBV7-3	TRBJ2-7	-	CASSLISGGEQYF	TGTGCCAGCAGCTTAATTTCTGGGGGAGAGCAGTACTTC
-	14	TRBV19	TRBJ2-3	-	CASSIRDFTDTQYF	TGTGCCAGTAGTATCAGGGATTTCACAGATACGCAGTATTTT
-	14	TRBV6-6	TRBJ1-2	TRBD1	CASRGDSTNYGYTF	TGTGCCAGCAGGGGGGACAGCACTAACTATGGCTACACCTTC
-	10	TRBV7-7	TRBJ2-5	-	CAVGEETQYF	TGTGCCGTGGGGGAAGAGACCCAGTACTTC
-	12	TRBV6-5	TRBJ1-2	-	CASSRDLYGYTF	TGTGCCAGCAGTCGGGACCTCTATGGCTACACCTTC
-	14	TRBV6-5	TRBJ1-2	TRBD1	CASSQGQTNYGYTF	TGTGCCAGCAGCCAGGGACAGACTAACTATGGCTACACCTTC
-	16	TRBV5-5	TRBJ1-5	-	CASSLDPVFRNQPQHF	TGTGCCAGCAGCTTGGACCCCGTCTTCCGCAATCAGCCCCAGCATTTT
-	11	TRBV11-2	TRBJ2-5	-	CASSVWETQYF	TGTGCCAGCAGCGTATGGGAGACCCAGTACTTC
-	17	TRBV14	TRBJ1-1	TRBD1	CASSPNGQGAKNTEAFF	TGTGCCAGCAGCCCCAACGGACAGGGGGCGAAGAACACTGAAGCTTTCTTT
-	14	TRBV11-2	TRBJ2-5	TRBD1	CASSPRIGGETQYF	TGTGCCAGCAGCCCGAGAATAGGGGGCGAGACCCAGTACTTC
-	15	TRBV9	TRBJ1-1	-	CASSVDVRENTEAFF	TGTGCCAGCAGCGTAGACGTCAGGGAGAACACTGAAGCTTTCTTT